The subject of this entry is one TCR beta chain. Its specificity is unknown. V lost 0 bases, J lost 5 bases, and 8 bases stayed unmatched. Germline CDR1 and CDR2: SGDLS and YYNGEE. This CDR3 has 16 amino acids. This specimen belongs to a study of identical twins' blood T cells. General study points: Top TCRbeta clonotypes were shared more with twin than unrelated donors. V gene usage reportedly matched far better within twin pairs than unrelated donors.

TCRdb recomputed calls from the 5' RACE reads with MiXCR, one row per CDR3 protein. The sample shows hundreds of thousands of distinct CDR3 sequences, over 25% of them seen only once. V gene TRBV9 combines with J gene TRBJ2-1, with 7 positions matching TRBD2. This TCR came from a woman aged 18-49 years in good health. The sequenced material came from PBMCs. CDR3 sequence (DNA): TGTGCCAGCAGCGTAGATGGTGGGGGGGGTGACAATGAGCAGTTCTTC. The encoded protein is CASSVDGGGGDNEQFF.